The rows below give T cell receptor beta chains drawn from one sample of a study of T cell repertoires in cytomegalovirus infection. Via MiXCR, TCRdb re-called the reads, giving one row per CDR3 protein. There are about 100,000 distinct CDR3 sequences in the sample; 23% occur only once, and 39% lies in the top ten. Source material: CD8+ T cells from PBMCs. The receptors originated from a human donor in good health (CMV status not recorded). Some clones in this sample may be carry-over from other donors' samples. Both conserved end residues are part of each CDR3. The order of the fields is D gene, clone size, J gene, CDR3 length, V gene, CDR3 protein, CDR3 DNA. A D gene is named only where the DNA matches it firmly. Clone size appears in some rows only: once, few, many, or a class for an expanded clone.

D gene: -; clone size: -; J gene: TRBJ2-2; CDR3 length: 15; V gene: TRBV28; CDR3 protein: CASSLAGSYTGELFF; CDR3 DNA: TGTGCCAGCAGTTTAGCGGGGAGTTACACCGGGGAGCTGTTTTTT
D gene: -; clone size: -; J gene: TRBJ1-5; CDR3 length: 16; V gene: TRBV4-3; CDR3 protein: CASSQDRGISNQPQHF; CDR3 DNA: TGCGCCAGCAGCCAAGACAGGGGAATAAGCAATCAGCCCCAGCATTTT
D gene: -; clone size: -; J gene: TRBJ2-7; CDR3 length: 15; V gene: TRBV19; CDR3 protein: CASSLSGPYSYEQYF; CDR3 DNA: TGTGCCAGTAGCCTATCCGGGCCTTACTCCTACGAGCAGTACTTC
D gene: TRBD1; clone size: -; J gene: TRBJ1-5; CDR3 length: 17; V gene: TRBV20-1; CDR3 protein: CSARAPGGQGLYQPQHF; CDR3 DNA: TGCAGTGCTAGAGCCCCCGGAGGACAGGGCCTTTATCAGCCCCAGCATTTT
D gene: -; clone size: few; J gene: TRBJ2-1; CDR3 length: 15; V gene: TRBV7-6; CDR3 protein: CASSFAQETGNEQFF; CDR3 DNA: TGTGCCAGCAGCTTCGCACAGGAAACAGGGAATGAGCAGTTCTTC
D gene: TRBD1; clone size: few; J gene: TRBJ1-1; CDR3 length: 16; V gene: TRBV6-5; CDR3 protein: CASLMRGGAGITEAFF; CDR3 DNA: TGTGCCAGCCTCATGAGAGGGGGCGCAGGGATAACTGAAGCTTTCTTT
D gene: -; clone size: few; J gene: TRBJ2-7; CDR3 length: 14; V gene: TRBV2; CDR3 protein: CASSSGLVPYEQYF; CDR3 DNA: TGTGCCAGCAGTTCTGGACTCGTGCCCTACGAGCAGTACTTC
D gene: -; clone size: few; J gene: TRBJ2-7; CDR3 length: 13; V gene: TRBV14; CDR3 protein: CASSLKGRGEQYF; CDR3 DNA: TGTGCCAGCAGCCTTAAAGGGCGGGGCGAGCAGTACTTC
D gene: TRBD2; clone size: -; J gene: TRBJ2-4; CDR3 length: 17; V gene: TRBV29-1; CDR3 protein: CSVEGAGGLGNKNIQYF; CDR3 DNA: TGCAGCGTTGAAGGGGCGGGGGGGCTCGGGAACAAAAACATTCAGTACTTC
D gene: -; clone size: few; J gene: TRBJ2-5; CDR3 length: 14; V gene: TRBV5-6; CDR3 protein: CASSFSGVGETQYF; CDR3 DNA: TGTGCCAGCAGCTTTTCCGGGGTAGGAGAGACCCAGTACTTC
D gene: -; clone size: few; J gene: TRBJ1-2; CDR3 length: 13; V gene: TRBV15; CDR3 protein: CATSRFNRDGYTF; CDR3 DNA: TGTGCCACCAGCAGATTCAACAGGGATGGCTACACCTTC
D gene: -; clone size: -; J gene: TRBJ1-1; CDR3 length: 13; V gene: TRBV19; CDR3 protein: CASREVGGTEAFF; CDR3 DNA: TGTGCCAGTAGGGAAGTAGGGGGTACAGAAGCTTTCTTT